This paragraph reports one T cell receptor (beta chain). These data belong to a study of blood T cells in healthy people across ages. About the research overall: When template switching was applied, about one barcoded beta molecule was captured per two T cells.

Germline lookup yields CDR1 DFQATT and CDR2 SNEGSKA (reference sequence). Deletions cut 5 bases from V and 6 bases from J, with 20 bases between. The CDR3 spans 15 residues. Combining a sample-barcoded 5' primer with a J-beta primer mix, a second PCR ran for roughly 6 to 11 cycles. MiXCR, run by TCRdb on the 5' RACE reads, gives a single entry per CDR3 protein. The sample holds approximately 800,000 distinct CDR3 sequences, about 61% seen once. Sequenced material: blood. This clonotype originated in a man in his forties in good health. This rearrangement joins TRBV20-1 to TRBJ2-1; possibly TRBD1 or TRBD2 for D (6 bases each). CDR3 nucleotides: TGCAGTGCTCCTACCCAGGGGTACGGGGGCAATGAGCAGTTCTTC. Amino acids: CSAPTQGYGGNEQFF.